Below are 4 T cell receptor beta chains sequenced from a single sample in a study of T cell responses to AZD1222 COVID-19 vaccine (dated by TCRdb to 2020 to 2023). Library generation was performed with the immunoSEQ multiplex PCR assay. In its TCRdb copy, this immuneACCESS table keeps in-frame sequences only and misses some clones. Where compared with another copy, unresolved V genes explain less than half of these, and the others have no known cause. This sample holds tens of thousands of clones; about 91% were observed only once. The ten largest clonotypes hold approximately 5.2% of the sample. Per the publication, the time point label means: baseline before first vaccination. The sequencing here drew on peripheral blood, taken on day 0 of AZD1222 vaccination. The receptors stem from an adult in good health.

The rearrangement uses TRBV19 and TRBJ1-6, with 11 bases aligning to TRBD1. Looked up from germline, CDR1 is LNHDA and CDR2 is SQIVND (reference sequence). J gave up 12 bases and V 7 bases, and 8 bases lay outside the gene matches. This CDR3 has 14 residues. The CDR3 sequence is CASNTRTGGLPLHF. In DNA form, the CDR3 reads TGTGCCAGTAATACCCGGACAGGGGGCTTACCCCTCCACTTT.

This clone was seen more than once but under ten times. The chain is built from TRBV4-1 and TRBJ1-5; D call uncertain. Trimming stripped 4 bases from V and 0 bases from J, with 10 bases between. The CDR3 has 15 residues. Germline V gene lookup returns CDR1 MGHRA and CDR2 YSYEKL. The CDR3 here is CASSPRMISNQPQHF. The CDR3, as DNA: TGCGCCAGCAGCCCAAGGATGATTAGCAATCAGCCCCAGCATTTT.

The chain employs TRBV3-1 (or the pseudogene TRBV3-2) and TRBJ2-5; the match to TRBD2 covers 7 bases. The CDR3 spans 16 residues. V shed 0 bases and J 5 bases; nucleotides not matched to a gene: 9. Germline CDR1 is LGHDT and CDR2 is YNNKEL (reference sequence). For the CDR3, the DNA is TGTGCCAGCAGCCAAGATCGCGGGAGCCGGGGGGAGACCCAGTACTTC. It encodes CASSQDRGSRGETQYF.

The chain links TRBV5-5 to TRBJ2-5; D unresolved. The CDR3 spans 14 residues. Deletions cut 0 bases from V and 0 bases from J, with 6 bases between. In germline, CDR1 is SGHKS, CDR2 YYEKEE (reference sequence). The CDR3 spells CASSLGLHQETQYF. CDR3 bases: TGTGCCAGCAGCTTGGGACTGCACCAAGAGACCCAGTACTTC.